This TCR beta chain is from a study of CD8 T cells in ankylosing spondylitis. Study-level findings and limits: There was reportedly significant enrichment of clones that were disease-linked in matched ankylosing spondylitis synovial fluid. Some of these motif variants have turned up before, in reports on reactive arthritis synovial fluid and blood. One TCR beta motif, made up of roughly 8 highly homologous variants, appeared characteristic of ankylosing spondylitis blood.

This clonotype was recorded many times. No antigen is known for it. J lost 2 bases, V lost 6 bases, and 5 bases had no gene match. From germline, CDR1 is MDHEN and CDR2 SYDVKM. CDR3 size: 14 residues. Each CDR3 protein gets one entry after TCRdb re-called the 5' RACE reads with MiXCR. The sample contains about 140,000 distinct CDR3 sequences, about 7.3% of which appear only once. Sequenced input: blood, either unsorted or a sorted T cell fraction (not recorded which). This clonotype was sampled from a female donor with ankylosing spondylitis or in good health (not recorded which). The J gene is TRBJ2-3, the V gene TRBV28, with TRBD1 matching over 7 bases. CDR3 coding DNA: TGTGCCAGCAGCCAAGGGACAGCCACAGATACGCAGTATTTT. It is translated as CASSQGTATDTQYF.